A single sample gave rise to the 4 T cell receptor beta chains below, sequenced in a study of control samples from healthy donors and cancer patients. The method was immunoSEQ multiplex PCR; TCRdb's version includes in-frame clones alone and lacks a portion of them. Altogether about 65,000 clones are present, 90% being singletons, with the ten largest covering approximately 1.2%. The sequenced material came from PBMCs. Receptor source: a woman aged 45-59 years with colorectal cancer.

The chain is built from TRBV7-9 and TRBJ1-4, with 8 bases matching TRBD1. Per the germline V gene, CDR1 is SEHNR and CDR2 is FQNEAQ (reference sequence). Trimming at V came to 5 bases and at J to 7 bases, leaving 3 bases not matched to a gene. The CDR3 runs to 13 residues. The CDR3 spells CASSLGQGEKLFF. The CDR3 nucleotides are TGTGCCAGCAGCCTAGGACAGGGTGAAAAACTGTTTTTT.

The chain uses TRBV19 and TRBJ2-5; 7 positions match TRBD1. Looked up from germline, CDR1 is LNHDA and CDR2 is SQIVND (reference sequence). There are 14 residues in the CDR3. Germline trimming cut 6 bases from V and 3 bases from J; bases unmatched to any gene: 7. The chain's CDR3 is CASSPIGQEETQYF. CDR3 bases: TGTGCCAGTAGCCCAATCGGACAGGAAGAGACCCAGTACTTC.

The gene calls are TRBV9 and TRBJ2-3; the D gene could be TRBD1 or TRBD2 (7 bases each). The CDR3 covers 16 residues. Trimming cost V 5 bases and J 2 bases, with 18 bases left between them. Germline CDR1 is SGDLS and CDR2 is YYNGEE. The CDR3, as DNA: TGTGCCAGCAGACCAGGGGGGGTTTGGGACACAGATACGCAGTATTTT. This encodes CASRPGGVWDTDTQYF.

This clone was recorded a few times. V is TRBV3-1 (or the pseudogene TRBV3-2) and J is TRBJ1-2; D gene unclear. Between the trimmed V and J ends, which lost 1 base and 5 bases, there was a span of 8 bases. CDR3 length: 13 amino acids. In germline, CDR1 is LGHDT, CDR2 YNNKEL (reference sequence). This chain's CDR3 is CASSQGPRYGYTF. In DNA, the CDR3 is TGTGCCAGCAGCCAAGGCCCACGGTATGGCTACACCTTC.